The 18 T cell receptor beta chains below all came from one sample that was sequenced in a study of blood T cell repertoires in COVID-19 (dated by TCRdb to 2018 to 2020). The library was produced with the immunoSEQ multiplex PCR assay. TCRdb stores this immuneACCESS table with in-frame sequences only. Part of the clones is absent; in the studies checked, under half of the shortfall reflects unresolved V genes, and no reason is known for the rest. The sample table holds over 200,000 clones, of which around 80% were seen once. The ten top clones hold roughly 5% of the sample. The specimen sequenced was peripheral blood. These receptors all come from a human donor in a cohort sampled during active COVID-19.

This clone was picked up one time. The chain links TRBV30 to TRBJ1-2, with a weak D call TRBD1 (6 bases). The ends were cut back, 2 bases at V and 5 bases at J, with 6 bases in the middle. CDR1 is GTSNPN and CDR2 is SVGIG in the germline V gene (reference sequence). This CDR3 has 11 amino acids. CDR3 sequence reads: CAWSTGYGYTF. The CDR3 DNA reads TGTGCCTGGAGTACAGGGTATGGCTACACCTTC.

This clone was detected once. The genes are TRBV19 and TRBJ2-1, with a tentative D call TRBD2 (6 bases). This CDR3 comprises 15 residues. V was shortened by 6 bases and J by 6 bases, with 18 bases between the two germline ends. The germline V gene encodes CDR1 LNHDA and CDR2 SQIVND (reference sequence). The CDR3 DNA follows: TGTGCCAGTAGGACTATGGGGGAGGAAGGCAATGAGCAGTTCTTC. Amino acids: CASRTMGEEGNEQFF.

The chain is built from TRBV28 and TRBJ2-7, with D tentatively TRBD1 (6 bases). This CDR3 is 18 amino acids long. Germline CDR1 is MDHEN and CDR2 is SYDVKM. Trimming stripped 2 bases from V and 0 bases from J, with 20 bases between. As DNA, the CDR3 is TGTGCCAGCAGTTTAGGTTTGGGGGCCAGGAAAAGCTCCTACGAGCAGTACTTC. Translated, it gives CASSLGLGARKSSYEQYF.

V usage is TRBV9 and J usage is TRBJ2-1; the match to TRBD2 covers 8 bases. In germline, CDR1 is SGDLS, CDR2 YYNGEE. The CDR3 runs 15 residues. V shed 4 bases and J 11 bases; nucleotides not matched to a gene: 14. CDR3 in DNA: TGTGCCAGCAGCCCTTGGGGGGGTAGCGGGATTAAGCAGTTCTTC. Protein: CASSPWGGSGIKQFF.

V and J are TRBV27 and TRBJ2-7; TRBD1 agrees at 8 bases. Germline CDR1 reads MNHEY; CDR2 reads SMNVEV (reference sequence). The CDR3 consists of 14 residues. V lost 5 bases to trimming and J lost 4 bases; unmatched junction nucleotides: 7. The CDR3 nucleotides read TGTGCCAGCAGTCCCTGGACAGGGAATTACGAGCAGTACTTC. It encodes CASSPWTGNYEQYF.

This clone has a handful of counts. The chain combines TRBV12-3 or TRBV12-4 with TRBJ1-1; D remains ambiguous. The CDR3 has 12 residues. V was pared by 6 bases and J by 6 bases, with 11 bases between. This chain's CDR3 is CASRALAPEAFF. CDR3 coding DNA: TGTGCCAGCAGGGCCTTAGCCCCTGAAGCTTTCTTT.

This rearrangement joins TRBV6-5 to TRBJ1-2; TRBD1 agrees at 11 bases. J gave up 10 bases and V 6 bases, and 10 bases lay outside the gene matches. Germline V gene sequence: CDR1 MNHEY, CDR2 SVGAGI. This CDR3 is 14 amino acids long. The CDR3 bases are TGTGCCAGCAGCTGGGACAGGGGGATTATCGACTACACCTTC. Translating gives CASSWDRGIIDYTF.

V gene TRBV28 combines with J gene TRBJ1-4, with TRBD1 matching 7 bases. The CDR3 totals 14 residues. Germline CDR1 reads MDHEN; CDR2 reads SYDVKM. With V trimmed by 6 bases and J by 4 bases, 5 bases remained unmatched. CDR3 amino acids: CASSDGQVNEKLFF. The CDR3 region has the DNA TGTGCCAGCAGCGACGGACAGGTTAATGAAAAACTGTTTTTT.

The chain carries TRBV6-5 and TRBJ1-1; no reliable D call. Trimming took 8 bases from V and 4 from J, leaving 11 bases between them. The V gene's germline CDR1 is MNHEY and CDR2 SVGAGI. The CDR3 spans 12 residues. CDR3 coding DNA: TGTGCCAGCTGGGAGGTCCGCACTGAAGCTTTCTTT. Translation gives CASWEVRTEAFF.

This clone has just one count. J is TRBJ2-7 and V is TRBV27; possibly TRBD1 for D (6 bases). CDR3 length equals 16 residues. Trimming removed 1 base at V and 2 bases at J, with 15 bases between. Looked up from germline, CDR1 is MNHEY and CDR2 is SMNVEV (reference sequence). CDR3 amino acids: CASSLWRGQPPYEQYF. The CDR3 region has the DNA TGTGCCAGCAGTTTATGGAGAGGACAGCCTCCCTACGAGCAGTACTTC.

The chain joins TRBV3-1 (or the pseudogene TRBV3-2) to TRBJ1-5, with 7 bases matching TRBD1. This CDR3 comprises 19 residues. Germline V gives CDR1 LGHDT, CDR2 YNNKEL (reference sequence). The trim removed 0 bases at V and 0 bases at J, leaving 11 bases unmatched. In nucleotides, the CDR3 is TGTGCCAGCAGCCAAGAATGCGTGACAGGGAAATGTAGCAATCAGCCCCAGCATTTT. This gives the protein CASSQECVTGKCSNQPQHF.

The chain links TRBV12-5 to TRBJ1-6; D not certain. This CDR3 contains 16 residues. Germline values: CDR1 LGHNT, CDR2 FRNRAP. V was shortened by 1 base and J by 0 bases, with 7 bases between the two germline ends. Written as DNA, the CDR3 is TGTGCTAGTGGTTTGGACAGTAGCTCCTATAATTCACCCCTCCACTTT. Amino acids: CASGLDSSSYNSPLHF.

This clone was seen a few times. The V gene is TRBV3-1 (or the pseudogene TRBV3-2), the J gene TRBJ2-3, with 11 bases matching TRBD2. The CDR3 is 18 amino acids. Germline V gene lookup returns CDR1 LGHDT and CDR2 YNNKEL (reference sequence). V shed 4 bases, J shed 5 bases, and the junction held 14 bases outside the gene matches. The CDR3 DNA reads TGTGCCAGCAGCCCACTTTTAGCGGGAGGGCCGAAGGAAGATACGCAGTATTTT. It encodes CASSPLLAGGPKEDTQYF.

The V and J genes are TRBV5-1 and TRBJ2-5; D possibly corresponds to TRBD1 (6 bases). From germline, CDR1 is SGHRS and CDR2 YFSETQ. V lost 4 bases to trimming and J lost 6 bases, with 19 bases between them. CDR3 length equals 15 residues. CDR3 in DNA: TGCGCCAGCAGCCCCCAAACCGGACAGTTGAAGACCCAGTACTTC. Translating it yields CASSPQTGQLKTQYF.

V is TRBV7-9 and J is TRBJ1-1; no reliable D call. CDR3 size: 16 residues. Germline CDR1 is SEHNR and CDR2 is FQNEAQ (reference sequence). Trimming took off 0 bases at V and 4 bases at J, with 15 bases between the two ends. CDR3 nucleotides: TGTGCCAGCAGCTTAGCATGGGGAGGCGCGATCACTGAAGCTTTCTTT. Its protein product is CASSLAWGGAITEAFF.

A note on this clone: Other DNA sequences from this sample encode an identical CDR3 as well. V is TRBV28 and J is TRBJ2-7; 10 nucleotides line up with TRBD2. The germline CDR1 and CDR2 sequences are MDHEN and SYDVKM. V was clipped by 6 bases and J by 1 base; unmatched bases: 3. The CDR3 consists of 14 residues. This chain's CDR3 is CASRRTSGSYEQYF. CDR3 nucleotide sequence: TGTGCCAGCAGACGGACTAGCGGATCCTACGAGCAGTACTTC.

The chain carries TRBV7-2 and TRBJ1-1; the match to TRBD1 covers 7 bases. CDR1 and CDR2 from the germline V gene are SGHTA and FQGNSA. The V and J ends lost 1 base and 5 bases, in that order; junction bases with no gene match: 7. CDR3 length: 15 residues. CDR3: CASSLGPGGWTEAFF. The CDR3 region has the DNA TGTGCCAGCAGCTTAGGCCCAGGGGGATGGACTGAAGCTTTCTTT.

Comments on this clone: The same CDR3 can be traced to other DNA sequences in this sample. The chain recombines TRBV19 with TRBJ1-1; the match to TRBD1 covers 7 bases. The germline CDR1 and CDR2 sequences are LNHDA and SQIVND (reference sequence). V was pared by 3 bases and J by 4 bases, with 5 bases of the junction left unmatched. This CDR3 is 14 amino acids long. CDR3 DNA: TGTGCCAGTAGTATCTCAGGGGGTGGCACTGAAGCTTTCTTT. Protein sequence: CASSISGGGTEAFF. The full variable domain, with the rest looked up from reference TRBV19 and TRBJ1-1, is DGGITQSPKYLFRKEGQNVTLSCEQNLNHDAMYWYRQDPGQGLRLIYYSQIVNDFQKGDIAEGYSVSREKKESFPLTVTSAQKNPTAFYLCASSISGGGTEAFFGQGTRLTVV.